This T cell receptor (beta chain) was profiled in a study of post-analysis software for immune sequencing data. Study-level points and caveats: TRBV5-6, TRBV5-1 and TRBV20-1 belonged to a set of roughly five TRBV segments that were more frequent in patients than controls. Comparison with controls showed significantly lower normalized Chao1 diversity in multiple sclerosis patients.

The CDR3 spans 15 residues. The trim removed 6 bases at V and 5 bases at J, leaving 7 bases unmatched. From germline, CDR1 is DFQATT and CDR2 SNEGSKA (reference sequence). Tagging with unique molecular identifiers was a feature of the TCR beta cDNA libraries. Between about 0.85 and 10 million T cells gave rise to a few hundred thousand cDNA molecules. TCRdb fed the PCR reads into MiXCR, producing one record per CDR3 protein. The data contain under 900,000 distinct CDR3 sequences, around 53% of them singletons. With regard to this clonotype: Antigen unknown.

Input material: blood. The gene calls are TRBV20-1 and TRBJ2-5, with TRBD2 matching 15 bases. The source of this sequence is a girl between 5 and 17 years old with multiple sclerosis. CDR3 amino acids: CSADEGTSGGETQYF. In DNA form, the CDR3 reads TGCAGTGCGGACGAGGGGACTAGCGGGGGGGAGACCCAGTACTTC.